This TCR beta chain was sequenced in a study of PD-1 blockade in mismatch repair-deficient tumors. Overall study context: Enrolled about 2013-2016, patients had progressing, pretreated mismatch repair-deficient cancers of approximately 13 types. Notes on the study in general: Rapid post-treatment expansion, then contraction, generally preceding radiologic response, marked tumor-resident clones.

PCR or immunohistochemistry showed mismatch repair deficiency in every enrolled patient. This clone was detected a few times. Its antigen remains unknown. Assay used: immunoSEQ multiplex PCR; TCRdb lists only in-frame clones, some missing. The data contain roughly 79,000 clones, more than 80% of them singletons. Here the sequenced sample was peripheral blood, taken 44 weeks after starting pembrolizumab. This sequence was found in an adult with mismatch repair-deficient cancer.

The CDR3 loop reads CASSSSNTGELFF. The CDR3 bases are TGTGCCAGCTCAAGTTCGAACACCGGGGAGCTGTTTTTT. The V gene is TRBV18, the J gene TRBJ2-2; no clear D gene. V lost 5 bases and J 0 bases, leaving 4 bases between the germline ends. The germline gives CDR1 KGHSH, CDR2 LQKENI. The CDR3 has 13 residues.